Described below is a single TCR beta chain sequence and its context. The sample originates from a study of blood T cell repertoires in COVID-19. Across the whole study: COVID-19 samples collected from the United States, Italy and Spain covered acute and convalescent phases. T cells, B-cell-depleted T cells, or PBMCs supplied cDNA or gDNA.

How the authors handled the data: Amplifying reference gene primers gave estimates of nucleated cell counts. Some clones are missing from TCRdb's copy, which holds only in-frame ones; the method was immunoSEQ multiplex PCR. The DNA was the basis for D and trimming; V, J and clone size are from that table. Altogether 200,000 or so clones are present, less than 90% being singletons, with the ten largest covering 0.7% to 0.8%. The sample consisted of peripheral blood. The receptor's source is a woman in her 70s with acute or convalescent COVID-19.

The CDR3 region is CASSPTGTGVETQYF. CDR3 sequence (DNA): TGTGCCAGCTCACCTACCGGGACAGGGGTAGAGACCCAGTACTTC. V is TRBV18 and J is TRBJ2-5; 10 bases align to TRBD1. J lost 4 bases, V lost 3 bases, and 5 bases had no gene match. Germline lookup yields CDR1 KGHSH and CDR2 LQKENI. CDR3 size: 15 residues.